Listed below are T cell receptor beta chains from one sample, sequenced in a study of blood T cell repertoires in COVID-19. Generated by immunoSEQ multiplex PCR, the TCRdb table keeps only in-frame clones and is missing some. The sample includes 150,000 to 200,000 clones, more than 75% of them seen just once. Sequences were obtained from peripheral blood. The receptors were gathered from a woman aged 55 to 70 with COVID-19, enrolled during active disease. Each CDR3 is given with its conserved first and last residue. The order of the fields is J gene, CDR3 length, V gene, clone size, D gene, CDR3 protein, CDR3 DNA. The D gene is left open where the match is weak. Clone size is shown for a subset of rows, as once, few, many or a class of expanded clone.

TRBJ2-7,16,TRBV6-2/TRBV6-3,-,TRBD1,CASSWVRTGKNYEQYF,TGTGCCAGCAGTTGGGTCCGGACAGGGAAAAATTACGAGCAGTACTTC
TRBJ1-1,15,TRBV6-5,-,-,CASSLLGEPNTEAFF,TGTGCCAGCAGTTTACTAGGCGAACCGAACACTGAAGCTTTCTTT
TRBJ2-3,13,TRBV6-1,-,TRBD2,CASREDWGGTQYF,TGTGCCAGCAGAGAAGATTGGGGGGGTACGCAGTATTTT
TRBJ1-1,14,TRBV28,-,TRBD1,CASSPQGGNTEAFF,TGTGCCAGCAGTCCACAGGGGGGGAACACTGAAGCTTTCTTT
TRBJ1-5,15,TRBV5-6,-,-,CASSFYPYSNQPQHF,TGTGCCAGCAGCTTCTACCCGTATAGCAATCAGCCCCAGCATTTT
TRBJ2-5,14,TRBV28,-,TRBD2,CASSDSAGEETQYF,TGTGCCAGCAGTGATTCGGCGGGGGAAGAGACCCAGTACTTC
TRBJ2-5,18,TRBV27,-,TRBD2,CASSLFGRGGGHQETQYF,TGTGCCAGCAGTTTATTTGGACGGGGGGGCGGTCATCAAGAGACCCAGTACTTC
TRBJ2-1,16,TRBV14,-,TRBD2,CASSRLGTSGTNEQFF,TGTGCCAGCAGCCGCCTAGGGACTAGCGGGACTAATGAGCAGTTCTTC
TRBJ2-3,15,TRBV7-2,-,-,CASSLASGSTDTQYF,TGTGCCAGCAGCTTAGCGTCAGGGAGCACAGATACGCAGTATTTT
TRBJ1-4,14,TRBV6-5,-,TRBD1,CASRDRANNEKLFF,TGTGCCAGCAGAGACAGGGCGAATAATGAAAAACTGTTTTTT
TRBJ2-5,13,TRBV9,-,-,CASSGTFQETQYF,TGTGCCAGCAGCGGGACATTCCAAGAGACCCAGTACTTC
TRBJ1-5,17,TRBV7-3,once,TRBD1,CASSALPGQENNQPQHF,TGTGCCAGCAGCGCCCTCCCGGGACAGGAAAACAATCAGCCCCAGCATTTT
TRBJ1-1,12,TRBV30,once,-,CAWSSWEGEAFF,TGTGCCTGGAGTTCATGGGAGGGTGAAGCTTTCTTT
TRBJ2-7,15,TRBV6-2/TRBV6-3,-,-,CASSPRLGGPYEQYF,TGTGCCAGCAGCCCGCGACTAGGAGGGCCCTACGAGCAGTACTTC
TRBJ1-6,15,TRBV5-5,-,-,CASSHTQGGNSPLHF,TGTGCCAGCAGCCACACACAGGGAGGGAATTCACCCCTCCACTTT
TRBJ1-2,14,TRBV25-1,-,TRBD1,CASSELGQYYGYTF,TGTGCCAGCAGTGAATTGGGACAGTACTATGGCTACACCTTC
TRBJ1-1,13,TRBV18,-,-,CASSPQEGTEAFF,TGTGCCAGCTCACCACAGGAGGGCACTGAAGCTTTCTTT
TRBJ1-2,14,TRBV7-6,-,-,CASSLGGWESGYTF,TGTGCCAGCAGCTTAGGGGGCTGGGAAAGTGGCTACACCTTC
TRBJ1-2,15,TRBV28,-,TRBD1,CASSPSPGQGYGYTF,TGTGCCAGCAGTCCTAGTCCGGGACAGGGGTATGGCTACACCTTC
TRBJ2-2,15,TRBV9,-,TRBD2,CASSVGGRGFGELFF,TGTGCCAGCAGCGTAGGCGGGAGGGGTTTTGGGGAGCTGTTTTTT
TRBJ1-2,13,TRBV3-1/TRBV3-2,-,TRBD1,CASSSGGLYGYTF,TGTGCCAGCAGCTCAGGGGGGCTCTATGGCTACACCTTC
TRBJ2-7,11,TRBV18,-,-,CASSGAKEQYF,TGTGCCAGCTCAGGAGCGAAAGAGCAGTACTTC
TRBJ1-4,14,TRBV19,few,TRBD1,CASSKSGGGEKLFF,TGTGCCAGTAGTAAGTCAGGGGGAGGCGAAAAACTGTTTTTT
TRBJ2-3,14,TRBV5-4,-,-,CASGNGVGTDTQYF,TGTGCCAGCGGGAACGGGGTGGGAACAGATACGCAGTATTTT
TRBJ2-1,12,TRBV3-1/TRBV3-2,once,-,CATLARDNEQFF,TGTGCCACTCTAGCGAGAGACAATGAGCAGTTCTTC
TRBJ1-4,14,TRBV6-5,-,-,CASSNTGLGEKLFF,TGTGCCAGCAGTAACACAGGGTTGGGCGAAAAACTGTTTTTT